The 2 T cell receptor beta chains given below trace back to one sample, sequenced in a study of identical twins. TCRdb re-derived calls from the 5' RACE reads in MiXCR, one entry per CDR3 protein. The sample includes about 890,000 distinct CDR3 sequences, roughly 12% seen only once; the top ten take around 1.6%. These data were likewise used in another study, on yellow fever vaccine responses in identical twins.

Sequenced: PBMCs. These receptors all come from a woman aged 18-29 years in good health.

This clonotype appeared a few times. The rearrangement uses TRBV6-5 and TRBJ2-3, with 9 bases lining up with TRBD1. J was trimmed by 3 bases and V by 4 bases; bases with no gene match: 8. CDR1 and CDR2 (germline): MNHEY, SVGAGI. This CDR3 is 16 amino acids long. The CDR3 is CASSSITGGATDTQYF. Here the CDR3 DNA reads TGTGCCAGCAGTTCGATCACAGGGGGCGCGACAGATACGCAGTATTTT.

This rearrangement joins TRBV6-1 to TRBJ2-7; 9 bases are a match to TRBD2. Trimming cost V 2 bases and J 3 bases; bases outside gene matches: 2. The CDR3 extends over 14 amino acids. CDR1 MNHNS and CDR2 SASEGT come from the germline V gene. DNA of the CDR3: TGTGCCAGCAGTGAAAATAGCGGGGGCTACGAGCAGTACGTC. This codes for CASSENSGGYEQYV.